What follows are 10 T cell receptor beta chains derived from one specimen sequenced in a study of technical replicates of blood from several donors. The repertoire was sequenced with immunoSEQ multiplex PCR; TCRdb's copy has only in-frame clones and lacks some. In the table there are 53,000 or so clones, just under 95% of which are singletons. Input material: PBMCs. The receptors stem from a human donor in good health. Some clones in this sample may be carry-over from other donors' samples.

This rearrangement joins TRBV4-1 to TRBJ1-2, with TRBD1 as a possible D gene (6 bases). With 4 bases removed from V and 6 bases from J, the gap between germline ends came to 21 bases. The CDR3 totals 16 residues. The germline V gene has CDR1 MGHRA and CDR2 YSYEKL. For the CDR3, the DNA is TGCGCCAGCAGCCTACGGGACACCCTTTTAGCCAATGGCTACACCTTC. Protein sequence: CASSLRDTLLANGYTF.

The CDR3 sequence: CASSWSGRGNTGELFF. The CDR3 bases are TGCGCCAGCAGCTGGAGCGGGAGGGGGAACACCGGGGAGCTGTTTTTT. The chain joins TRBV5-1 to TRBJ2-2; 10 bases fit TRBD2. The CDR3 loop spans 16 amino acids. From germline, CDR1 is SGHRS and CDR2 YFSETQ. V shed 3 bases and J 1 base; nucleotides not matched to a gene: 3.

The chain combines TRBV7-8 with TRBJ1-2; D ambiguous. The CDR3 has 16 amino acids. Germline CDR1 is SGHVS and CDR2 is FQNEAQ. V dropped 0 bases and J dropped 4 bases, with 15 bases sitting between them. As DNA, the CDR3 is TGTGCCAGCAGCTTAGCAATGAGGGCAGGTCCCTATGGCTACACCTTC. Its translation is CASSLAMRAGPYGYTF.

The V and J genes are TRBV11-2 and TRBJ2-4; 14 nucleotides align to TRBD2. V shed 2 bases, J shed 8 bases, and the junction held 11 bases outside the gene matches. The germline CDR1 and CDR2 sequences are SGHAT and FQNNGV. This CDR3 is 18 amino acids long. The CDR3 DNA follows: TGTGCCAGCAGCTTAACAACCGGGACTAGCGGGAGCTGGGACATTCAGTACTTC. Amino acids: CASSLTTGTSGSWDIQYF. The whole variable domain, filled in from reference TRBV11-2 and TRBJ2-4, reads EAGVAQSPRYKIIEKRQSVAFWCNPISGHATLYWYQQILGQGPKLLIQFQNNGVVDDSQLPKDRFSAERLKGVDSTLKIQPAKLEDSAVYLCASSLTTGTSGSWDIQYFGAGTRLSVL.

This chain connects TRBV13 to TRBJ1-2; the match to TRBD1 covers 9 bases. Germline V gene data show CDR1 as PRHDT and CDR2 as FYEKMQ (reference sequence). The ends lost 3 bases at V and 2 bases at J; junction bases unmatched: 1. CDR3 length equals 14 residues. The CDR3 DNA follows: TGTGCCAGCAGCTTCGGGACAGGGAACTATGGCTACACCTTC. Translating gives CASSFGTGNYGYTF. The whole variable domain, remainder taken from reference TRBV13 and TRBJ1-2, is AAGVIQSPRHLIKEKRETATLKCYPIPRHDTVYWYQQGPGQDPQFLISFYEKMQSDKGSIPDRFSAQQFSDYHSELNMSSLELGDSALYFCASSFGTGNYGYTFGSGTRLTVV.

The CDR3 DNA reads TGTGCCATCAGTGAAGGGACGGCAGGGGGCCAAGAGACCCAGTACTTC. Encoded protein: CAISEGTAGGQETQYF. This chain links TRBV10-3 with TRBJ2-5; TRBD1 agrees at 7 bases. Trimming removed 3 bases from V and 1 base from J; junction bases left unmatched: 8. Germline V lookup: CDR1 ENHRY, CDR2 SYGVKD. The CDR3 is made up of 16 amino acids.

The chain uses TRBV7-2 and TRBJ2-7, with TRBD2 matching over 7 bases. The germline V gene has CDR1 SGHTA and CDR2 FQGNSA. V lost 2 bases and J lost 7; bases outside the gene matches: 5. The CDR3 is made up of 13 amino acids. Here the CDR3 DNA reads TGTGCCAGCAGCTTACAGCGGGAATTGGAGCAGTACTTC. Residues: CASSLQRELEQYF.

The V and J genes are TRBV5-4 and TRBJ2-7, with D possibly being TRBD2 (6 bases). V was trimmed by 3 bases and J by 2 bases, leaving 12 bases between them. Germline lookup yields CDR1 SGHNT and CDR2 YYREEE (reference sequence). The CDR3 consists of 14 residues. This chain's CDR3 is CASSSGLLPYEQYF. CDR3 bases: TGTGCCAGCAGCTCGGGACTTCTTCCCTACGAGCAGTACTTC. The variable domain in full, with the rest retrieved from reference TRBV5-4 and TRBJ2-7, is ETGVTQSPTHLIKTRGQQVTLRCSSQSGHNTVSWYQQALGQGPQFIFQYYREEENGRGNFPPRFSGLQFPNYSSELNVNALELDDSALYLCASSSGLLPYEQYFGPGTRLTVT.

The V gene is TRBV7-3, the J gene TRBJ2-2; 16 nucleotides align to TRBD2. CDR1 SGHTA and CDR2 FQGTGA come from the germline V gene. This CDR3 contains 18 residues. V lost 0 bases, J lost 6 bases, and 4 bases stayed unmatched. CDR3 sequence: CASSLTGLAGGPSGELFF. In DNA, the CDR3 is TGTGCCAGCAGCTTAACGGGACTAGCGGGGGGGCCATCCGGGGAGCTGTTTTTT.

The V call is TRBV7-9, the J call TRBJ1-6, with D uncertain. Germline V gives CDR1 SEHNR, CDR2 FQNEAQ (reference sequence). The CDR3 runs to 13 residues. Trimming stripped 5 bases from V and 4 bases from J, with 6 bases between. CDR3 sequence (DNA): TGTGCCAGCAGCCACGGGTATAATTCACCCCTCCACTTT. Translation gives CASSHGYNSPLHF.